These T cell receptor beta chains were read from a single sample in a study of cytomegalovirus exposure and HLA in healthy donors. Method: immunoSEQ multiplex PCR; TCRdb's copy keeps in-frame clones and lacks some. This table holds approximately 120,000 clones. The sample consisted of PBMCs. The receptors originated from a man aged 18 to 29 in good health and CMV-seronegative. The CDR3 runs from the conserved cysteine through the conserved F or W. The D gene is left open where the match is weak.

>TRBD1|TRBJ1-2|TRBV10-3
TGTGCCATCAGCACTGCACCGGAACAGGGGAACTATGGCTACACCTTC
CAISTAPEQGNYGYTF
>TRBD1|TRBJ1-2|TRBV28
TGTGCCAGCAGGAATGCCGGGACAGGGTATGGCTACACCTTC
CASRNAGTGYGYTF
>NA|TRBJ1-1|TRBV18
TGTGCCAGCTCACCACAGCGGCACCCTCTAAAGGGCACTGAAGCTTTCTTT
CASSPQRHPLKGTEAFF
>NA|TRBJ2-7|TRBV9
TGTGCCAGCAGCGTTCTCTCAGGGGGGCTCTACGAGCAGTACTTC
CASSVLSGGLYEQYF
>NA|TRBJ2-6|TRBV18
TGTGCCAGCTCAGCTCGACAGACCAACTTCGGGGCCAACGTCCTGACTTTC
CASSARQTNFGANVLTF
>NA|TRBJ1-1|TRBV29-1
TGCAGCGTGGATACCCTCGCTAGGCGGAACACTGAAGCTTTCTTT
CSVDTLARRNTEAFF
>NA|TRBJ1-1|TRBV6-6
TGTGCCAGCAGTCGGGAAGAGACATCCGAATCTTTCTTT
CASSREETSESFF
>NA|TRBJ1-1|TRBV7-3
TGTGCCAGCAGCTCCCAGGGGACGCACACTGAAGCTTTCTTT
CASSSQGTHTEAFF
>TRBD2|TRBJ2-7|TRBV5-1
TGCGCCAGCAGCTTAGGACTAGCGGGGGGTACCTACGAGCAGTACTTC
CASSLGLAGGTYEQYF
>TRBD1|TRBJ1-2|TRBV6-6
TGTGCCAGCAGTTATACAGGGGACTATGGCTACACCTTC
CASSYTGDYGYTF
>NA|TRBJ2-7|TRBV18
TGTGCCAGCTCACCAGTAGCTGGAGCGTACGAGCAGTACTTC
CASSPVAGAYEQYF
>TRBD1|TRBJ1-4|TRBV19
TGTGCCAGTACCCGGACAGGTCTGAATGAAAAACTGTTTTTT
CASTRTGLNEKLFF
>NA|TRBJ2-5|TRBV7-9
TGTGCCAGCAGCTCCGAAGAGACCCAGTACTTC
CASSSEETQYF
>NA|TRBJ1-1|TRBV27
TGTGCCAGCAAGACCCTAGACAGGTTCTCTGAAGCTTTCTTT
CASKTLDRFSEAFF
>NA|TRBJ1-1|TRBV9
TGTGCCAGCAGCGCCCACAGGGCGGGCACTGAAGCTTTCTTT
CASSAHRAGTEAFF
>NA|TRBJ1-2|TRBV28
TGTGCCAGCAGTTTACTAGACAGCCGAACTAACTATGGCTACACCTTC
CASSLLDSRTNYGYTF
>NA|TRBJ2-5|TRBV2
TGTGCCAGCAGTGAACTGTTCGGGGTATCCGACTTC
CASSELFGVSDF
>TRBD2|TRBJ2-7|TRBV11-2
TGTGCCAGCAGCTCACTCACTAGCGCACACTCCTACGAGCAGTACTTC
CASSSLTSAHSYEQYF
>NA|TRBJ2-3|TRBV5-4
TGTGCCAGCAGTTTTAGCGGATCTAGCACAGATACGCAGTATTTT
CASSFSGSSTDTQYF
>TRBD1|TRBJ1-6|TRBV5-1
TGCGCCAGCAGCTTGGTCGGGACAGGGGGGGAACCCCTCCACTTT
CASSLVGTGGEPLHF
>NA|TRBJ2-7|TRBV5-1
TGCGCCAGCAGCTTGGGACATTTCGAGCAGTACTTC
CASSLGHFEQYF
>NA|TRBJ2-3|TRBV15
TGTGCCAGCGCGAACACAGATACGCAGTATTTT
CASANTDTQYF
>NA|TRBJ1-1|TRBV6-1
TGTGCCAGCAGTGAAGAGGGGGGGTGGACTGAAGCTTTCTTT
CASSEEGGWTEAFF
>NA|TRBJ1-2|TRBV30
TGTGCCTGGAGTGGTGGAGTCCCATATGGCTACACCTTC
CAWSGGVPYGYTF
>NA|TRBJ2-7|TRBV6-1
TGTGCCAGCAGTGAAATAGCGGACCACTACGAGCAGTACTTC
CASSEIADHYEQYF
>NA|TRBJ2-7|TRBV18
TGTGCCAGCTCGCGGGACGCCGACCCCTCCTACGAGCAGTACTTC
CASSRDADPSYEQYF
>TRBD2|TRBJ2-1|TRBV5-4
TGTGCCAGCAGCCGACTAGCGGGGGGACAGAACAATGAGCAGTTCTTC
CASSRLAGGQNNEQFF
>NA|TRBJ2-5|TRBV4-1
TGCGCCAGCAGCCAAGATGGGGCTAGCGAGGAGACCCAGTACTTC
CASSQDGASEETQYF
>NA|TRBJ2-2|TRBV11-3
TGTGCCAGCAGCCCCCTTGGGACTGCCACCGGGGAGCTGTTTTTT
CASSPLGTATGELFF
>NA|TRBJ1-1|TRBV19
TGTGCCAGTATTACCGGGGGACTGATGAACACTGAAGCTTTCTTT
CASITGGLMNTEAFF
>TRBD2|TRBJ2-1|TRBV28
TGTGCCACCACCGGGACTAGCGGGAGGGCCTCCCCTGGGAATGAGCAGTTCTTC
CATTGTSGRASPGNEQFF
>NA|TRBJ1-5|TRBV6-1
TGTGCCAGCAGTGAAGCTTTGGCGGAGGATAGCAATCAGCCCCAGCATTTT
CASSEALAEDSNQPQHF
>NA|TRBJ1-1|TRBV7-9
TGTGCCAGCAGCGACCCCGGGCGGGGAACAATATACGGCACTGAAGCTTTCTTT
CASSDPGRGTIYGTEAFF
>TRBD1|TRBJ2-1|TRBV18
TGTGCCAGCTCACCACCGGGACAGGGGGCCGTCTTC
CASSPPGQGAVF
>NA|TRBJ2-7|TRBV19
TGTGCCAGTAGCGATGAGTGGGAGCAGTACTTC
CASSDEWEQYF
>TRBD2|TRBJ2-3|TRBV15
TGTGCCACCAGCGGATTAGAGCGGGGAAGCACAGATACGCAGTATTTT
CATSGLERGSTDTQYF
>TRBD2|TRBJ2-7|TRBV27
TGTGCCAGCAGTTTAGCGGCTAGCGGTTCCACCTACGAGCAGTACTTC
CASSLAASGSTYEQYF
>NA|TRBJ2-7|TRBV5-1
TGCGCCAGCAGGGGCGGGATTCACGAAGAGCAGTACTTC
CASRGGIHEEQYF
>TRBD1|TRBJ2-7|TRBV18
TGTGCCAGCTCACTTGGGACAGGTGGGATAGGCTCCTACGAGCAGTACTTC
CASSLGTGGIGSYEQYF
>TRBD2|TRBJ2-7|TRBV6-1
TGTGCCAGCAGTGAACTAGCGGGAGGCTCCTACGAGCAGTACTTC
CASSELAGGSYEQYF
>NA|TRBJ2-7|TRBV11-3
TGTGCCAGCAGCTTAAGCAGAGGCTGGCAGTACTTC
CASSLSRGWQYF
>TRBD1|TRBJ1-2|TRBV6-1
TGTGCCAGCAGTGAAGGACAGGGTTCAAACTATGGCTACACCTTC
CASSEGQGSNYGYTF
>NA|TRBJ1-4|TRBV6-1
TGTGCCAGCAGCCTAAGGACAGAATCTAATGAAAAACTGTTTTTT
CASSLRTESNEKLFF
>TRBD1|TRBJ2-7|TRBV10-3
TGTGCCATCAGGCAGACAGGGGGCTACTACGAGCAGTACTTC
CAIRQTGGYYEQYF
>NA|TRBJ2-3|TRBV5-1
TGCGCCAGCAGCTTGGTCCTCCAGGGCACAGATACGCAGTATTTT
CASSLVLQGTDTQYF
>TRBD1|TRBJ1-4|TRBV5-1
TGCGCCAGCAGACGACAGGGGGCCACAGAATCGGAAAAACTGTTTTTT
CASRRQGATESEKLFF
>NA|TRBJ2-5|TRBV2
TGTGCCAGCAGTGACCCTCAGGGGCCCCAAGAGACCCAGTACTTC
CASSDPQGPQETQYF
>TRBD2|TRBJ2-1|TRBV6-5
TGTGCCAGCAGTTCAACTAGCGCTAAGTCCTACAATGAGCAGTTCTTC
CASSSTSAKSYNEQFF
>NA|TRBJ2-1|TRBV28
TGTGCCAGCACCCACTCCCGCAATGAGCAGTTCTTC
CASTHSRNEQFF
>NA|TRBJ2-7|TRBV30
TGTGCCTGGAGTGTTGGTGGATACAGCTCCTACGAGCAGTACTTC
CAWSVGGYSSYEQYF
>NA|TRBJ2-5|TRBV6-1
TGTGCCAGCAGTGACCTCCCTGTCGCAGTTACACAAGAGACCCAGTACTTC
CASSDLPVAVTQETQYF
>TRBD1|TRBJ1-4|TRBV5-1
TGCGCCAGCAGCTCACAGGGGGGGGGTGAAAAACTGTTTTTT
CASSSQGGGEKLFF
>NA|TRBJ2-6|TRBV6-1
TGTGCCAGCGGAGGGGTCTCTGGGGCCAACGTCCTGACTTTC
CASGGVSGANVLTF
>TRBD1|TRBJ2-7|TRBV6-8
TGTGCCAGCAGTTACAATTCTCCCGGGACAGGGTCGGATGAGCAGTACTTC
CASSYNSPGTGSDEQYF
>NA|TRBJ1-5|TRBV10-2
TGCGCCAGCAGTGAAGACACCAATCAGCCCCAGCATTTT
CASSEDTNQPQHF
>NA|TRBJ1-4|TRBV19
TGTGCCAGTAGCCACCTGGGGGCTGAAAAACTGTTTTTT
CASSHLGAEKLFF
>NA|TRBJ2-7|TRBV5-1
TGCGCCAGCAGCTTCAGTAGCGTACACTACGAGCAGTACTTC
CASSFSSVHYEQYF